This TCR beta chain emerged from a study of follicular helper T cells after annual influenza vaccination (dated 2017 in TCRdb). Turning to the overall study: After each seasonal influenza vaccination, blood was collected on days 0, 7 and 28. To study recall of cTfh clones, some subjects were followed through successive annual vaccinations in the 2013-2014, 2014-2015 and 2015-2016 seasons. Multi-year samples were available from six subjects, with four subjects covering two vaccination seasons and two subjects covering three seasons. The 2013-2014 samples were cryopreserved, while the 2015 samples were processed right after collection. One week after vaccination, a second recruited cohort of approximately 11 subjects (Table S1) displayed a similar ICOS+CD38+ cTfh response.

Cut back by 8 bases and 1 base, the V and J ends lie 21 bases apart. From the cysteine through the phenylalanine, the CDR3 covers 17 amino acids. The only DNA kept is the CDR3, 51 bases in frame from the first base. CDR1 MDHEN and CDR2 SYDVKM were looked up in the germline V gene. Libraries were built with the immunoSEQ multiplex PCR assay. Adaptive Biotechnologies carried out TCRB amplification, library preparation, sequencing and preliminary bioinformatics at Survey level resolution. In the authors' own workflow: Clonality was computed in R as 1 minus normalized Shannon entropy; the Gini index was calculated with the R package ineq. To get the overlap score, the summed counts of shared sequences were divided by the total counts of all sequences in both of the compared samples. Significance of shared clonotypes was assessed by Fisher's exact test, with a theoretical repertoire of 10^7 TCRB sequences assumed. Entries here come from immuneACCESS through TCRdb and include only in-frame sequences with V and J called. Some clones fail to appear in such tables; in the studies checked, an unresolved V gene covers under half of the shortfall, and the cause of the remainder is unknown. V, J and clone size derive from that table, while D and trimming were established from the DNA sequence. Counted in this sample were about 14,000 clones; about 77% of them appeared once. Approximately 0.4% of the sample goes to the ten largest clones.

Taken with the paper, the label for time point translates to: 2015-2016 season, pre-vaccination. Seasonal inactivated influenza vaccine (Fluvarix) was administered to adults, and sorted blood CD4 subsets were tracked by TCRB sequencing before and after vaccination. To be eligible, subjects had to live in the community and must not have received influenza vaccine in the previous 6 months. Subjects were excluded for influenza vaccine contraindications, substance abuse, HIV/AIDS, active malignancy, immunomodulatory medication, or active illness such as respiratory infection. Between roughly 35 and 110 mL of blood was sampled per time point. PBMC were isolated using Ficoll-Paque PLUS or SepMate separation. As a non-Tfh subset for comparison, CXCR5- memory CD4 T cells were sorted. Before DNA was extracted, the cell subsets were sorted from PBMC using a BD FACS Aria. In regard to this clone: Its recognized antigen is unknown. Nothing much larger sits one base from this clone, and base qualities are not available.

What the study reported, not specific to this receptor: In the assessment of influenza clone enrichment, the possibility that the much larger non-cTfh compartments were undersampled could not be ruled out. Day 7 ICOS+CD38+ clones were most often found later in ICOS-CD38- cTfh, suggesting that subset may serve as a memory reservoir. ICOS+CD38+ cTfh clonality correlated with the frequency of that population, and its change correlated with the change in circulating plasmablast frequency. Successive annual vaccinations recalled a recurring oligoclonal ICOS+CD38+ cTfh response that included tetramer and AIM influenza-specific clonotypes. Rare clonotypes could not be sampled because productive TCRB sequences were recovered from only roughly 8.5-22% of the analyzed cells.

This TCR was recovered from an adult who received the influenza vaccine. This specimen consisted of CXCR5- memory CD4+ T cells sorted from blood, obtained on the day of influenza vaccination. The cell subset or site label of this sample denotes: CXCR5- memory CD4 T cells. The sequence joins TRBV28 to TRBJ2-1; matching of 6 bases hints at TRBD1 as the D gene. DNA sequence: TGTGCCAGCTTCCGGACAGACGGGACACCTTCCTACAATGAGCAGTTCTTC. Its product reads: CASFRTDGTPSYNEQFF.